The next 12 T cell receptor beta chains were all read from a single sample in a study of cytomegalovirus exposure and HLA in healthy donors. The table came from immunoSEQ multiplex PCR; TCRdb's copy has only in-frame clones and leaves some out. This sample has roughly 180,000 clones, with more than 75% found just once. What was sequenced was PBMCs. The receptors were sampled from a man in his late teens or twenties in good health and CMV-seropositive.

CDR3 region: CASSPGGGTEAFF. The CDR3 region has the DNA TGTGCCAGCAGTCCGGGGGGAGGCACTGAAGCTTTCTTT. This chain uses TRBV27 with TRBJ1-1; D perhaps matches TRBD1 (5 bases). CDR1 and CDR2 (germline): MNHEY, SMNVEV (reference sequence). V dropped 5 bases and J dropped 4 bases, with 11 bases sitting between them. The CDR3 extends over 13 amino acids.

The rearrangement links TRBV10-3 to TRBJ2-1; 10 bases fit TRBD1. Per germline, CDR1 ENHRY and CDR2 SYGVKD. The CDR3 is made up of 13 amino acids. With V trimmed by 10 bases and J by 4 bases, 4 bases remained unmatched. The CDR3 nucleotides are TGTGCCACCCTGGGACAGGGGTACAATGAGCAGTTCTTC. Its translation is CATLGQGYNEQFF.

The CDR3 DNA sequence: TGTGCCAGCAGCTTGGGAGGAGGGGGGGGGTTGAACACTGAAGCTTTCTTT. This gives the protein CASSLGGGGGLNTEAFF. V and J are TRBV5-4 and TRBJ1-1; TRBD1 might be the D (6 bases). V was clipped by 0 bases and J by 0 bases, with 15 bases between them. The germline V gene encodes CDR1 SGHNT and CDR2 YYREEE (reference sequence). CDR3 size: 17 residues.

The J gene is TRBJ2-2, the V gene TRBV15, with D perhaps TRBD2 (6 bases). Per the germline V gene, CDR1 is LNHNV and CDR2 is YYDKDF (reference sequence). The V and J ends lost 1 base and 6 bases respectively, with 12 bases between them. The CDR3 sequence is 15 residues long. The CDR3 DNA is TGTGCCACCAGCAGAGGATCTACGGGGGCCGGGGAGCTGTTTTTT. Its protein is CATSRGSTGAGELFF.

CDR3 sequence reads: CASGTAEETQYF. The CDR3 DNA reads as TGTGCCAGCGGGACAGCGGAAGAGACCCAGTACTTC. The V gene is TRBV7-9, the J gene TRBJ2-5; 7 bases match TRBD1. V shed 8 bases, J shed 3 bases, and the junction held 3 bases outside the gene matches. Germline V CDR1 and CDR2: SEHNR, FQNEAQ (reference sequence). The CDR3 has 12 amino acids.

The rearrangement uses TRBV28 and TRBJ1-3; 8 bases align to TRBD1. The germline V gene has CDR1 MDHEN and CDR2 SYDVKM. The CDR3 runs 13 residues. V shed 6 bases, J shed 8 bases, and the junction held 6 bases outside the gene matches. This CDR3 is CASRHNRGDTIYF. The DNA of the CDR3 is TGTGCCAGCAGACACAACAGGGGGGACACCATATATTTT.

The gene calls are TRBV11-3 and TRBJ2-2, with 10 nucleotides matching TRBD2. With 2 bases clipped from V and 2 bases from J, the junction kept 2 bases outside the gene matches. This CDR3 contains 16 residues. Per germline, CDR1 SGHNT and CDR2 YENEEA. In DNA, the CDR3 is TGTGCCAGCAGCTTACTAGCGGGAGACAACACCGGGGAGCTGTTTTTT. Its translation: CASSLLAGDNTGELFF.

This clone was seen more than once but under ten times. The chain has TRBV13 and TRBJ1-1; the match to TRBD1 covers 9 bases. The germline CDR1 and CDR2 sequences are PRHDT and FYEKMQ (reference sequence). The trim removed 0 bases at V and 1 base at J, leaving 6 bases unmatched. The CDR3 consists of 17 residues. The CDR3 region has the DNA TGTGCCAGCAGCTTAGGAGCCCCGACAGGGGGGAACACTGAAGCTTTCTTT. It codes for CASSLGAPTGGNTEAFF.

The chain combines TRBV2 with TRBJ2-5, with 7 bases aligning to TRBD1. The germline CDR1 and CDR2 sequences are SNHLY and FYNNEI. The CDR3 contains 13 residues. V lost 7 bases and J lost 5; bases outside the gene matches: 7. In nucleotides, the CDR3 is TGTGCCAGCAACAACAGGGGTGAGGAGACCCAGTACTTC. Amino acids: CASNNRGEETQYF.

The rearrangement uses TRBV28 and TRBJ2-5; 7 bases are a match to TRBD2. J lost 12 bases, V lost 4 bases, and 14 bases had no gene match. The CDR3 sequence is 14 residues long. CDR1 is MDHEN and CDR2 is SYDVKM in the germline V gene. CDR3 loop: CASSSIPTLAEEYF. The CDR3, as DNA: TGTGCCAGCAGTTCTATCCCGACTCTAGCGGAGGAGTACTTC.

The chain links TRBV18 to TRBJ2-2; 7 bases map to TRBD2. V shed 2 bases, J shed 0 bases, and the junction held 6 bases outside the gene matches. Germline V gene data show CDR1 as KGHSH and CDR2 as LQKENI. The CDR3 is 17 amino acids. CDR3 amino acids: CASSPMSAGANTGELFF. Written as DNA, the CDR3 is TGTGCCAGCTCACCAATGAGTGCGGGAGCGAACACCGGGGAGCTGTTTTTT.

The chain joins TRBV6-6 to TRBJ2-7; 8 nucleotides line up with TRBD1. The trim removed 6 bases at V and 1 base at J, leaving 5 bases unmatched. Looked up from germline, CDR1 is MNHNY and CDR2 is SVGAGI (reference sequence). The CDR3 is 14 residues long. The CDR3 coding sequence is TGTGCCAGCAGAAAAAGACAGGGGTCCTACGAGCAGTACTTC. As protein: CASRKRQGSYEQYF.